The 24 T cell receptor beta chains listed next were all sequenced from one sample in a study of cytomegalovirus exposure and HLA in healthy donors. PCR employed 60 Vbeta and 13 Jbeta primers. Repertoires were generated with immunoSEQ multiplex PCR, while TCRdb's copy carries only in-frame clones and drops some. The sample includes more than 150,000 clones, 79% of them seen just once. Source material: PBMCs. Every receptor here comes from a girl aged 10 to 17 in good health and CMV-seropositive.

The V gene is TRBV19, the J gene TRBJ1-3, with D uncertain. CDR1 is LNHDA, CDR2 SQIVND, per germline (reference sequence). CDR3 length: 16 residues. Trimming shortened V by 3 bases and J by 7 bases, and 19 bases separated the two germline ends. This CDR3 is CASSIPPRGRRNTIYF. CDR3 DNA sequence: TGTGCCAGTAGTATCCCTCCACGAGGGAGACGGAACACCATATATTTT.

J is TRBJ2-7 and V is TRBV7-2; TRBD1 matches 11 bases. The CDR3 length is 15 residues. The germline V gene encodes CDR1 SGHTA and CDR2 FQGNSA. Losses at the gene ends were 5 bases for V and 2 bases for J; bases not matched to a gene: 5. The CDR3 here is CASSLVGQGAYEQYF. CDR3 coding DNA: TGTGCCAGCAGCCTTGTGGGACAGGGGGCCTACGAGCAGTACTTC.

The rearrangement links TRBV5-6 to TRBJ1-5; D possibly corresponds to TRBD1 (6 bases). Per the germline V gene, CDR1 is SGHDT and CDR2 is YYEEEE. The length of the CDR3 is 14 residues. The V gene lost 4 bases and the J gene lost 4 bases, with 12 bases spanning the gap. The CDR3 region has the DNA TGTGCCAGCAGCCCCGGGGGGGCGAATCAGCCCCAGCATTTT. Translated, it gives CASSPGGANQPQHF.

The chain employs TRBV9 and TRBJ1-1, with TRBD1 matching 9 bases. Trimming cost V 3 bases and J 2 bases; bases outside gene matches: 11. The V gene's germline CDR1 is SGDLS and CDR2 YYNGEE. The CDR3 runs 17 residues. The CDR3 region is CASSATDRGKSNTEAFF. CDR3 sequence (DNA): TGTGCCAGCAGCGCAACCGACAGGGGGAAAAGTAACACTGAAGCTTTCTTT.

The chain has TRBV5-1 and TRBJ2-3, with 11 bases identical to TRBD2. Looked up from germline, CDR1 is SGHRS and CDR2 is YFSETQ. The CDR3 consists of 19 residues. With 4 bases clipped from V and 6 bases from J, the junction kept 19 bases outside the gene matches. Here the CDR3 reads CASSPGGTSGTAVVDTQYF. As DNA, the CDR3 is TGCGCCAGCAGCCCGGGCGGGACTAGCGGAACCGCGGTAGTGGATACGCAGTATTTT.

The genes are TRBV5-8 and TRBJ2-3; 9 positions match TRBD1. Germline loops: CDR1 SGHTS, CDR2 YDEGEE. CDR3 length: 15 residues. V lost 0 bases, J lost 6 bases, and 5 bases stayed unmatched. The CDR3 protein is CASSLVQGAVDTQYF. The CDR3 DNA reads TGTGCCAGCAGCTTGGTACAGGGGGCAGTTGATACGCAGTATTTT.

This clone was observed once. This chain joins TRBV5-1 and TRBJ2-3; 9 nucleotides agree with TRBD1. Trimming took 5 bases from V and 3 from J; bases not matched to a gene: 10. Germline V gene sequence: CDR1 SGHRS, CDR2 YFSETQ. The CDR3 spans 16 residues. CDR3 residues: CASRYSGTGYTDTQYF. CDR3 nucleotide sequence: TGCGCCAGCAGGTATTCCGGGACAGGGTATACAGATACGCAGTATTTT. The complete variable domain, with remaining parts taken from reference TRBV5-1 and TRBJ2-3, reads KAGVTQTPRYLIKTRGQQVTLSCSPISGHRSVSWYQQTPGQGLQFLFEYFSETQRNKGNFPGRFSGRQFSNSRSEMNVSTLELGDSALYLCASRYSGTGYTDTQYFGPGTRLTVL.

This clone was detected only once. In nucleotides, the CDR3 is TGTGCCAGCAGCTTCAACAGGGGTGAGACCCAGTACTTC. It is translated as CASSFNRGETQYF. V gene TRBV5-4 combines with J gene TRBJ2-5; TRBD1 matches 7 bases. The CDR3 is made up of 13 amino acids. J was trimmed by 5 bases and V by 2 bases; bases with no gene match: 3. Germline CDR1 SGHNT, CDR2 YYREEE (reference sequence).

The chain is built from TRBV18 and TRBJ1-6; TRBD1 agrees at 8 bases. This CDR3 has 15 amino acids. J lost 8 bases, V lost 3 bases, and 6 bases had no gene match. Germline assignment: CDR1 KGHSH and CDR2 LQKENI. CDR3: CASSPRTGYDSPLHF. The CDR3 nucleotides are TGTGCCAGCTCACCTCGGACAGGGTATGATTCACCCCTCCACTTT.

The J gene is TRBJ1-5, the V gene TRBV4-3; the D gene is possibly TRBD1 (5 bases). The CDR3 totals 14 residues. V was pared by 1 base and J by 4 bases, with 8 bases between. Germline assignment: CDR1 LGHNA and CDR2 YSLEER. The DNA of the CDR3 is TGCGCCAGCAGCCAAGCCGCAGGGAATCAGCCCCAGCATTTT. Protein sequence: CASSQAAGNQPQHF.

The rearrangement joins TRBV12-5 to TRBJ2-7, with 7 bases identical to TRBD2. V dropped 1 base and J dropped 6; count of bases not matched to a gene: 9. CDR3 size: 15 residues. The germline V gene has CDR1 LGHNT and CDR2 FRNRAP. This chain's CDR3 is CASGLDSWEGFEQYF. CDR3 DNA sequence: TGTGCTAGTGGTTTGGACAGCTGGGAGGGGTTCGAGCAGTACTTC.

This clone was recorded once. The genes are TRBV6-5 and TRBJ2-7; D not certain. This CDR3 is built from 13 residues. Trimming removed 0 bases from V and 4 bases from J, with 7 bases in between. The germline CDR1 and CDR2 sequences are MNHEY and SVGAGI. In nucleotides, the CDR3 is TGTGCCAGCAGTTACTCGCGATCTTACGAGCAGTACTTC. Protein sequence: CASSYSRSYEQYF.

J is TRBJ2-3 and V is TRBV11-2; 7 nucleotides line up with TRBD2. V lost 6 bases, J lost 6 bases, and 3 bases stayed unmatched. Germline V gene sequence: CDR1 SGHAT, CDR2 FQNNGV. The CDR3 has 12 amino acids. The CDR3 is CASRSAGDTQYF. CDR3 coding DNA: TGTGCCAGCAGGTCAGCGGGGGATACGCAGTATTTT.

This clone has just a few counts. This sequence joins TRBV10-1 and TRBJ2-2, with D perhaps TRBD2 (6 bases). Trimming cost V 0 bases and J 6 bases, with 8 bases left between them. Germline V gene data show CDR1 as WNHNN and CDR2 as SYGVQD (reference sequence). The CDR3 totals 14 residues. The CDR3 loop reads CASSESPGAGELFF. For the CDR3, the DNA is TGCGCCAGCAGTGAGTCGCCGGGGGCCGGGGAGCTGTTTTTT.

This chain uses TRBV5-4 with TRBJ2-3; possible D gene TRBD2, 6 bases. Trimming cost V 0 bases and J 4 bases, with 12 bases left between them. This CDR3 is 15 amino acids long. Per germline, CDR1 SGHNT and CDR2 YYREEE (reference sequence). CDR3 in DNA: TGTGCCAGCAGCTTGGCAGCGGTAGCGGCAGATACGCAGTATTTT. It translates to CASSLAAVAADTQYF.

The rearrangement joins TRBV4-1 to TRBJ2-7; 8 bases align to TRBD2. Per the germline V gene, CDR1 is MGHRA and CDR2 is YSYEKL. With V trimmed by 0 bases and J by 7 bases, 5 bases remained unmatched. The length of the CDR3 is 14 residues. DNA of the CDR3: TGCGCCAGCAGCCAAGATGGGACTAGTGTTGAGCAGTACTTC. As protein: CASSQDGTSVEQYF.

As DNA, the CDR3 is TGTGCCAGCAGCGATTCGACGGGAAACACTGAAGCTTTCTTT. Translation gives CASSDSTGNTEAFF. The chain uses TRBV9 and TRBJ1-1; D is undetermined. The germline V and J ends were trimmed by 3 bases and 2 bases, with 11 bases remaining between them. From germline, CDR1 is SGDLS and CDR2 YYNGEE. The CDR3 length is 14 residues.

The gene calls are TRBV19 and TRBJ1-2, with 10 positions matching TRBD1. The J segment lost 7 bases and the V segment lost 7 bases, leaving 12 bases of the junction unmatched. The CDR3 is 15 residues long. The germline V gene has CDR1 LNHDA and CDR2 SQIVND (reference sequence). In nucleotides, the CDR3 is TGTGCCAGTAACACAGGGACAGGGGCCTTAACTGGCTACACCTTC. As protein: CASNTGTGALTGYTF. The full variable domain, in which reference TRBV19 and TRBJ1-2 provide the parts outside the CDR3, is DGGITQSPKYLFRKEGQNVTLSCEQNLNHDAMYWYRQDPGQGLRLIYYSQIVNDFQKGDIAEGYSVSREKKESFPLTVTSAQKNPTAFYLCASNTGTGALTGYTFGSGTRLTVV.

The V and J genes are TRBV9 and TRBJ2-1, with 13 positions matching TRBD2. Germline lookup yields CDR1 SGDLS and CDR2 YYNGEE. Trimming at V came to 0 bases and at J to 0 bases, leaving 6 bases not matched to a gene. The length of the CDR3 is 19 residues. CDR3 protein: CASSVGTSGGASSYNEQFF. CDR3 bases: TGTGCCAGCAGCGTAGGTACTAGCGGGGGGGCCAGCTCCTACAATGAGCAGTTCTTC.

This clone has just one count. The J gene is TRBJ2-3, the V gene TRBV4-3, with a possible D match to TRBD2 (6 bases). V was cut by 0 bases and J by 2 bases, with 12 bases left in between. This CDR3 contains 16 residues. Germline-derived CDR1 and CDR2 are LGHNA and YSLEER. This CDR3 is CASSQDRGGLTDTQYF. DNA of the CDR3: TGCGCCAGCAGCCAAGATCGGGGAGGCCTCACAGATACGCAGTATTTT.

The chain is built from TRBV14 and TRBJ1-2; 10 nucleotides agree with TRBD1. V was pared by 4 bases and J by 4 bases, with 6 bases of the junction left unmatched. CDR3 length: 15 amino acids. CDR1 is SGHDN and CDR2 is FVKESK in the germline V gene. The CDR3 is CASSLSGTGVYGYTF. The CDR3, as DNA: TGTGCCAGCAGCCTTTCCGGGACAGGGGTCTATGGCTACACCTTC.

The chain uses TRBV6-5 and TRBJ1-6; no firm D call. Germline V gene sequence: CDR1 MNHEY, CDR2 SVGAGI. The V and J ends lost 0 bases and 13 bases respectively, with 10 bases between them. This CDR3 contains 13 residues. Here the CDR3 DNA reads TGTGCCAGCAGTTACTCGTTTGCGGTTCCCCTCCACTTT. This sequence encodes CASSYSFAVPLHF.

This clone was seen a handful of times. The V gene is TRBV5-1, the J gene TRBJ1-1; D is unclear. The CDR3 extends over 15 amino acids. Trimming took 3 bases from V and 8 from J, leaving 20 bases between them. In germline, CDR1 is SGHRS, CDR2 YFSETQ. In DNA, the CDR3 is TGCGCCAGCAGCTCGCGGGAAGAGACGGTGCCCGAAGCTTTCTTT. It translates to CASSSREETVPEAFF.

The genes are TRBV11-3 and TRBJ2-3; 8 bases agree with TRBD2. CDR1 is SGHNT, CDR2 YENEEA, per germline. This CDR3 comprises 16 residues. The trim removed 2 bases at V and 2 bases at J, leaving 6 bases unmatched. The CDR3 DNA is TGTGCCAGCAGCTTAATGGCGGGGGGTCCCACAGATACGCAGTATTTT. Protein: CASSLMAGGPTDTQYF.